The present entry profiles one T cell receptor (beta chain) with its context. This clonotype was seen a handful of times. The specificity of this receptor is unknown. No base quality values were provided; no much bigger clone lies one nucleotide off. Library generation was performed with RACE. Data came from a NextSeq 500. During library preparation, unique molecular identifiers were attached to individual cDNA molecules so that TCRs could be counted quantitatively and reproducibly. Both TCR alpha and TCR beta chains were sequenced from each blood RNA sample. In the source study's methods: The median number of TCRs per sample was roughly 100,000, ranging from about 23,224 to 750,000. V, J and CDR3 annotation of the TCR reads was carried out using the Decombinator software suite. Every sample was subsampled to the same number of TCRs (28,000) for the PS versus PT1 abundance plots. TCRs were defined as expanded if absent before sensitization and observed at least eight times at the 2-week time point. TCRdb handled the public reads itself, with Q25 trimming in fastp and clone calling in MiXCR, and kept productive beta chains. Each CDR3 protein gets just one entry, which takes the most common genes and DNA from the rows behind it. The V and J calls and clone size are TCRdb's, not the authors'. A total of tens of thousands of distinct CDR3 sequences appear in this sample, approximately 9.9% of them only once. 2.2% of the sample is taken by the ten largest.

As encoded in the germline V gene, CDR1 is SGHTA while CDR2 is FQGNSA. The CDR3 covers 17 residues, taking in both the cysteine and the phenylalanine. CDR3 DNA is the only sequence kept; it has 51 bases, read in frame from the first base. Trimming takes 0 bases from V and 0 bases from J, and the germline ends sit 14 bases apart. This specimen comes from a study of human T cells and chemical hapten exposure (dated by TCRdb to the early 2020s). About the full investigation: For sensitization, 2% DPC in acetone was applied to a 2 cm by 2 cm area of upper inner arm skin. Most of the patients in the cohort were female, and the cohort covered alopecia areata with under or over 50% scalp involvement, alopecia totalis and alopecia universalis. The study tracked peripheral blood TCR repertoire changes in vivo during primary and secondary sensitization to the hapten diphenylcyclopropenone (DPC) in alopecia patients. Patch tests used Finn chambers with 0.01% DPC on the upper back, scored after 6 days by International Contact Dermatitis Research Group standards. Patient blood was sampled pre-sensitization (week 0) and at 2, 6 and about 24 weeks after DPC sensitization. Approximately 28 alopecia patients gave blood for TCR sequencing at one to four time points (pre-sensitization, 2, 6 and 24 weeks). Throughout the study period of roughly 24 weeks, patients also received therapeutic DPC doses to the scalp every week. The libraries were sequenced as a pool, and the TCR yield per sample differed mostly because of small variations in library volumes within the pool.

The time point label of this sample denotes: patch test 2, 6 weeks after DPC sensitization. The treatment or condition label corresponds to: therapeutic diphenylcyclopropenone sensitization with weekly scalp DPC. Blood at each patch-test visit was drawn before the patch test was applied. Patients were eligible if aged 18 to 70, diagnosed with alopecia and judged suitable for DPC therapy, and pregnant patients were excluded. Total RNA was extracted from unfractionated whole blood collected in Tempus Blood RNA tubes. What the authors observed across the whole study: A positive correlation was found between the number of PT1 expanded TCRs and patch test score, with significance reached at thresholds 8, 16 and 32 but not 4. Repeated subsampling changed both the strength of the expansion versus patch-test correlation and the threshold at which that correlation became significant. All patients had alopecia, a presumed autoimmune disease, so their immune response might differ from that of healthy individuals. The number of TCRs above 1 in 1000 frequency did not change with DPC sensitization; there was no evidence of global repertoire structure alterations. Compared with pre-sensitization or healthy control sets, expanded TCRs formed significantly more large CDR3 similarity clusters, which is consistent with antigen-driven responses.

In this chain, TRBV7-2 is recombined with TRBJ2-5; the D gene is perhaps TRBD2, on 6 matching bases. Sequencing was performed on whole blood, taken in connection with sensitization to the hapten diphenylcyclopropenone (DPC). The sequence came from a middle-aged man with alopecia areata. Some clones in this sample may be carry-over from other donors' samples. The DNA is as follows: TGTGCCAGCAGCTTAGCGCTCTCTAGCGTGTACCAAGAGACCCAGTACTTC. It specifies CASSLALSSVYQETQYF. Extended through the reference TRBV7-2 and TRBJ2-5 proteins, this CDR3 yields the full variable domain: GAGVSQSPSNKVTEKGKDVELRCDPISGHTALYWYRQSLGQGLEFLIYFQGNSAPDKSGLPSDRFSAERTGGSVSTLTIQRTQQEDSAVYLCASSLALSSVYQETQYFGPGTRLLVL.